This T cell receptor (beta chain) was captured by sequencing in a study of T cell responses to AZD1222 COVID-19 vaccine. On this clone: Its specificity is unknown.

Study-wide results and caveats: Unmutated regions of variants are reportedly targeted by nearly half of spike-specific TCRs.

Clones were sequenced by immunoSEQ multiplex PCR, and TCRdb holds only the in-frame ones, with some missing. Of some 160,000 clones in the sample, 87% were seen once. The CDR3 is 16 residues long. Trimming stripped 1 base from V and 4 bases from J, with 14 bases between. CDR1 and CDR2 (germline): SGHVS, FQNEAQ. Researchers grouped second doses given at about 4 or about 12 weeks into one pool. The receptor was isolated from an adult who received the AZD1222 COVID-19 vaccine. The chain couples TRBV7-8 to TRBJ1-3, with D perhaps matching TRBD1 (5 bases). Sequencing used peripheral blood, obtained 28 days after the second AZD1222 dose. The CDR3 nucleotides read TGTGCCAGCAGCTTAGTACGGGGGGTATGGGGAAACACCATATATTTT. It is translated as CASSLVRGVWGNTIYF.